The entry that follows covers one T cell receptor beta chain sequence. The target antigen is unknown. These data are taken from a study of identical twins. Notes on the study in general: Out-of-frame alpha sequences common to twins exhibited a surplus of low generation probability. In beta out-of-frame sequences, the excess sharing between twins was weaker.

Between the trimmed V and J ends, which lost 6 bases and 7 bases, there was a span of 18 bases. This CDR3 is 14 amino acids long. Germline V lookup: CDR1 MDHEN, CDR2 SYDVKM. Everyone who gave samples was a healthy Caucasian. TCRdb re-derived calls from the 5' RACE reads in MiXCR, one entry per CDR3 protein. Of approximately 300,000 distinct CDR3 sequences in the sample, roughly 9.8% were seen once. The sample was also linked to a second study, of yellow fever vaccine responses in identical twins. As that study records: Reportedly, twins showed a vaccine T cell response that looked partly convergent and partly personalized.

The V gene is TRBV28, the J gene TRBJ1-2; D unclear. The clonotype comes from a woman aged 18-29 years in good health. Sequencing used CD8+ T cells sorted from blood. The CDR3 DNA sequence: TGTGCCAGCAGCCCTAACCTCGAGCATCTTGGCTACACCTTC. Translation gives CASSPNLEHLGYTF.